This TCR beta chain was sequenced for a study of T cell responses to AZD1222 COVID-19 vaccine (dated by TCRdb to the early 2020s). Study-wide context: A total of 233 trial participants underwent TCR sequencing, of whom more than 200 had received two doses of AZD1222 and approximately 26 had received two doses of the MenACWY control vaccine. Trial participants were enrolled by age into subgroups of 18-55, 56-69 and 70-plus years, and about 150, 27 and 61 TCR-sequenced participants, respectively, were included in these subgroups.

As for this clone: Its antigen remains undetermined. Base qualities are not at hand, and no much larger clone is one base apart.

Between the V and J ends, shortened by 4 bases and 4 bases respectively, the junction contains 9 bases. Inclusive of the bounding cysteine and phenylalanine, the CDR3 is 13 residues long. Only the CDR3 portion is preserved as DNA: 39 bases, with reading frame beginning at the first base. The germline V gene yields SGHDT for CDR1 and YYEEEE for CDR2. Per the publication, the time point label means: about 28 days (+/-7) after the second vaccine dose. AZD1222 recipients given second doses at about 4 weeks or at about 12 weeks were pooled, since spike-specific TCR depth and breadth were not found to differ between the two schedules. Samples from vaccinated people were obtained from the UK trials COV001 and COV002, which included a single-blind randomized controlled phase 2/3 trial of AZD1222 (ChAdOx1 nCoV-19) in healthy adults. For TCRbeta chain sequencing, PBMC samples from trial participants were taken at day 0 and at day 28 after the second dose.

Results the study describes overall, beyond this receptor: Vaccine-associated CD4 TCRs spanned the whole spike protein, with dominant responses in regions 160-218 and 743-854. Because no day 14 peak-response samples were available, repertoires were characterized only after the peak T cell response. In the small 56-69-year group, the increase in depth fell short of significance, most likely because of low power. Participants were mostly white British, with more females than males. The authors suggested clonal diversity may have been underestimated. Nearly half of unique spike-specific TCRs reportedly recognized epitopes outside regions mutated in the B.1.351 and B.1.1.7 variants. Conclusions about previously exposed vaccinees were limited because only a handful of AZD1222 recipients were SARS-CoV-2 seropositive at baseline. After two AZD1222 doses, spike-specific TCR breadth and depth were significantly higher than at day 0 and than in MenACWY recipients.

The CDR3 regions of human TCRbeta chains were analyzed by immunosequencing. In the paper's pipeline: Repertoire TCRs were matched against a reference library of SARS-CoV-2-specific TCRs generated with the MIRA antigen-specificity platform. Breadth was defined as the fraction of unique TCRs that were SARS-CoV-2-associated. Depth was defined as the fraction of total T cells that were SARS-CoV-2-associated. Using the MIRA data, each spike-specific TCR was mapped to the spike region that the TCR reacts to and placed in a CD4 or CD8 class. Log10-transformed breadth and depth values were compared by one-way ANOVA with Sidak's multiple comparisons tests. This is the immuneACCESS table as TCRdb keeps it, with only in-frame sequences that have V and J called. A part of the clones is gone; compared with another copy, unresolved V genes explain less than half, and the rest is unexplained. That table gives V, J and clone size, and the DNA gave D and trimming. Present in this sample are some 130,000 clones, over 85% of which were seen just once. The ten largest account for approximately 6.8% of the sample.

The chain is encoded by TRBV5-6 joined to TRBJ1-3; TRBD1 is perhaps the D gene, given 6 matching bases. This material consisted of peripheral blood, taken 28 days after the second AZD1222 dose. The clonotype was recovered from an adult who received the AZD1222 COVID-19 vaccine. The CDR3 protein is CASSSGQGNTIYF. The nucleotide sequence reads as follows: TGTGCCAGCAGCAGTGGACAGGGAAACACCATATATTTT.